This T cell receptor (beta chain) is drawn from a study of blood T cells in healthy people across ages. Through a sample-barcoded 5' primer and a J-beta primer mix, a second PCR was run for 7 to 11 cycles. TCRdb re-analysed the 5' RACE reads in MiXCR, keeping a single row per CDR3 protein. The repertoire holds approximately 780,000 distinct CDR3 sequences, about a quarter seen once, with roughly 3.1% in the top ten. The CDR3 consists of 15 residues. Germline V gives CDR1 SGHAT, CDR2 FQNNGV. The V segment lost 5 bases and the J segment 5 bases; nucleotides outside the gene matches: 9. In addition, the sample was reused for a study of T cells of mothers and their children. Turning to that study: Maternal samples each gave over 8.5 million TCR beta CDR3 reads, and child samples roughly 3 million each.

The source is a boy aged 5 to 17 in good health. The chain carries TRBV11-2 and TRBJ2-1, with 7 bases lining up with TRBD2. Sequenced: blood. In nucleotides, the CDR3 is TGTGCCAGCAGCCCAAGACTAGCCGCGGACAATGAGCAGTTCTTC. Protein product: CASSPRLAADNEQFF.